Here is one T cell receptor (beta chain) with its context. Measured with immunoSEQ multiplex PCR; TCRdb has only the in-frame clones, and not every one. The sample consists of under 2,500,000 clones, about 94% of them appearing once. This sample stems from a study of shared clonotypes between healthy human individuals. Study context: Donors had three CD4 naive, three CD4 memory, two CD8 naive and one CD8 memory plate apiece.

The CDR3 has 16 residues. CDR1 is SGHTS and CDR2 is YDEGEE in the germline V gene. The junction had 13 bases not matched to a gene; V was cut back by 7 bases and J by 7 bases. This receptor was taken from a man aged 18 to 30 in good health. Specimen: naive CD4+ T cells sorted from blood. This sample's subset: CD45RA+ positively selected. J is TRBJ1-6 and V is TRBV5-8, with 8 bases fitting TRBD1. The CDR3 reads CASRITQGARNSPLHF. The CDR3 DNA sequence: TGTGCCAGCCGAATAACCCAGGGGGCGCGGAATTCACCCCTCCACTTT. Based on the CDR3 plus reference TRBV5-8 and TRBJ1-6, the full variable domain is EAGVTQSPTHLIKTRGQQATLRCSPISGHTSVYWYQQALGLGLQFLLWYDEGEERNRGNFPPRFSGRQFPNYSSELNVNALELEDSALYLCASRITQGARNSPLHFGNGTRLTVT.